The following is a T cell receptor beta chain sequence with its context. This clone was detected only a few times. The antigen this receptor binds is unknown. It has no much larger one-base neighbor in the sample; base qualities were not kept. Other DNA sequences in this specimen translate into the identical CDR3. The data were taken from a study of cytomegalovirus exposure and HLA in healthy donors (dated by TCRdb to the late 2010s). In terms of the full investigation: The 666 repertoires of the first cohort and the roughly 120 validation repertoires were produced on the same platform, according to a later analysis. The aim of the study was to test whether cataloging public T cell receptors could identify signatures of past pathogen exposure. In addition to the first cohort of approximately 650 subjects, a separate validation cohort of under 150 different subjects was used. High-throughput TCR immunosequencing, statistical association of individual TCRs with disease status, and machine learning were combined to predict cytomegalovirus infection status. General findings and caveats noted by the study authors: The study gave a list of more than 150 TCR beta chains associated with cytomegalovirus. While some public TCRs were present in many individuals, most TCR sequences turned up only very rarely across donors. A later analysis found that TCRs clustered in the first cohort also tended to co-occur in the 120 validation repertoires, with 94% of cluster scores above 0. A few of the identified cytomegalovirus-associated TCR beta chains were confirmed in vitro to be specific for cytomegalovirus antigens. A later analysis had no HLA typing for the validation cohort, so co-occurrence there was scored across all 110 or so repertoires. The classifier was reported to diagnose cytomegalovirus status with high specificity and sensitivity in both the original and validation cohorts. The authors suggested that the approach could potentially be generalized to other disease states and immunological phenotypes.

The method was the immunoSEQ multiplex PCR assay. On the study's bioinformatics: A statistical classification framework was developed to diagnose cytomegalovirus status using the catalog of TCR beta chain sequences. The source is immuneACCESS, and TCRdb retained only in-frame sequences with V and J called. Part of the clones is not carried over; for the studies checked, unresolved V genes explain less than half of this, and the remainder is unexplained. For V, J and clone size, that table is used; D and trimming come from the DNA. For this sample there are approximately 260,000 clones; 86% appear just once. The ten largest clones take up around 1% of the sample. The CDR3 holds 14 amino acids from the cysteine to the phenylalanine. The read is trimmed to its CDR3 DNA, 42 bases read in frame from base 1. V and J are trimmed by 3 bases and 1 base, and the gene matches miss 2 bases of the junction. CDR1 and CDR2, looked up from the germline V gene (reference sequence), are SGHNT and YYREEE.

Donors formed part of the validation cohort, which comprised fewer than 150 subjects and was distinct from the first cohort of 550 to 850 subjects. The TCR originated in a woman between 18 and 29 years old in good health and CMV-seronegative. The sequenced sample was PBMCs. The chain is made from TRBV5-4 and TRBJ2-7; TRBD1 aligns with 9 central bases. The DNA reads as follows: TGTGCCAGCAGCTCCGGGACAGGGTCCTACGAGCAGTACTTC. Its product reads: CASSSGTGSYEQYF. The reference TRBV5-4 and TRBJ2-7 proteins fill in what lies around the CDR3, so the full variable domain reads ETGVTQSPTHLIKTRGQQVTLRCSSQSGHNTVSWYQQALGQGPQFIFQYYREEENGRGNFPPRFSGLQFPNYSSELNVNALELDDSALYLCASSSGTGSYEQYFGPGTRLTVT.